This T cell receptor (beta chain) was identified in a study of T cells in Graves' hyperthyroidism and ophthalmopathy. Amplified TCR beta CDR3 regions derived from RNA transcripts. First-round RT-PCR with HTBI primers amplified the TCR CDR3 region. TCRdb fed the multiplex PCR reads into MiXCR, producing one record per CDR3 protein. The data show 300,000 to 450,000 distinct CDR3 sequences, roughly 15% seen once. The germline V gene encodes CDR1 ENHRY and CDR2 SYGVKD. Trimming removed 7 bases at V and 5 bases at J, with 18 bases between. The CDR3 totals 14 residues. This clonotype was counted between two and nine times.

The clonotype comes from a woman aged 25 to 45 with Graves' ophthalmopathy. The chain recombines TRBV10-3 with TRBJ2-7, with D unresolved. Input material: blood. The CDR3 DNA sequence: TGTGCCATCACCCCAACCCTAGGTAACCACGAGCAGTACTTC. Amino acids: CAITPTLGNHEQYF.